The 32 T cell receptor beta chains listed next were all sequenced from one sample in a study of cytotoxic CD8 clonotypes in ibrutinib-treated CLL. TCRdb keeps only in-frame clones here, not all; method: immunoSEQ multiplex PCR. Of approximately 70,000 clones listed, 65% to 85% are singletons. The source material was PBMCs, sampled at disease progression, from a patient treated with ibrutinib. The receptors come from a human donor with chronic lymphocytic leukemia.

This clone was seen more than once but under ten times. The chain recombines TRBV6-1 with TRBJ1-2; D is unclear. Germline V gene data show CDR1 as MNHNS and CDR2 as SASEGT. This CDR3 region has 13 residues. The V and J ends lost 9 bases and 0 bases respectively, with 11 bases between them. The CDR3 nucleotides are TGTGCCAGTGAGAGGGCTTCTAACTATGGCTACACCTTC. The encoded protein is CASERASNYGYTF.

This clone was recorded a few times. The chain carries TRBV30 and TRBJ1-4, with D possibly being TRBD1 (5 bases). V was cut by 0 bases and J by 10 bases, with 15 bases left in between. CDR3 size: 14 residues. The V gene's germline CDR1 is GTSNPN and CDR2 SVGIG (reference sequence). CDR3 DNA sequence: TGTGCCTGGAGTGTACAGGCCAGAACGGGAAAACTGTTTTTT. Protein product: CAWSVQARTGKLFF.

This chain connects TRBV6-6 to TRBJ2-2; possibly TRBD1 for D (6 bases). This CDR3 spans 14 amino acids. V was trimmed by 6 bases and J by 6 bases, leaving 14 bases between them. CDR1 is MNHNY, CDR2 SVGAGI, per germline (reference sequence). The CDR3 loop is CASRQKQGSGELFF. The CDR3, as DNA: TGTGCCAGCAGGCAGAAACAGGGTTCCGGGGAGCTGTTTTTT.

The chain employs TRBV5-1 and TRBJ1-2; a possible D gene is TRBD1 (6 bases). V was trimmed by 0 bases and J by 4 bases, leaving 10 bases between them. Per the germline V gene, CDR1 is SGHRS and CDR2 is YFSETQ. This CDR3 has 14 amino acids. Here the CDR3 reads CASSLAGGIYGYTF. The CDR3 region has the DNA TGCGCCAGCAGCTTGGCGGGGGGCATCTATGGCTACACCTTC.

The CDR3: CASSRDSPYEQYF. The CDR3 DNA reads TGTGCCAGCAGCCGGGACAGCCCCTACGAGCAGTACTTC. The chain recombines TRBV11-2 with TRBJ2-7; 7 bases line up with TRBD1. The germline gives CDR1 SGHAT, CDR2 FQNNGV. The V segment lost 5 bases and the J segment 2 bases; nucleotides outside the gene matches: 3. This CDR3 contains 13 residues.

The CDR3 DNA sequence: TGTGCCAGTAGTATATTGGCAGGGCGAAATCAGCCCCAGCATTTT. Its translation is CASSILAGRNQPQHF. The V call is TRBV19, the J call TRBJ1-5; tentatively, D is TRBD1 (5 bases). The V gene's germline CDR1 is LNHDA and CDR2 SQIVND (reference sequence). CDR3 size: 15 residues. V was cut by 2 bases and J by 4 bases, with 12 bases left in between. Using reference TRBV19 and TRBJ1-5 for the parts outside the CDR3, the full variable domain is DGGITQSPKYLFRKEGQNVTLSCEQNLNHDAMYWYRQDPGQGLRLIYYSQIVNDFQKGDIAEGYSVSREKKESFPLTVTSAQKNPTAFYLCASSILAGRNQPQHFGDGTRLSIL.

This clone was seen more than once but under ten times. This rearrangement joins TRBV5-1 to TRBJ1-2; tentatively, D is TRBD1 (5 bases). CDR1 is SGHRS and CDR2 is YFSETQ in the germline V gene. V was clipped by 4 bases and J by 5 bases, with 12 bases between them. This CDR3 is 13 amino acids long. CDR3 protein: CASSEGTEYGYTF. The CDR3 DNA sequence: TGCGCCAGCAGCGAGGGGACCGAATATGGCTACACCTTC.

V gene TRBV4-1 combines with J gene TRBJ1-1, with D possibly being TRBD1 (5 bases). Germline V CDR1 and CDR2: MGHRA, YSYEKL. The CDR3 has 15 amino acids. Trimming took off 0 bases at V and 5 bases at J, with 13 bases between the two ends. The CDR3 spells CASSQDLGHSTEAFF. The CDR3 DNA reads as TGCGCCAGCAGCCAAGACCTGGGGCATTCTACTGAAGCTTTCTTT.

The chain combines TRBV29-1 with TRBJ1-1; TRBD1 might be the D (5 bases). Trimming shortened V by 6 bases and J by 4 bases, and 15 bases separated the two germline ends. The germline V gene encodes CDR1 SQVTM and CDR2 ANQGSEA. The CDR3 has 13 residues. CDR3 nucleotide sequence: TGCAGCGTCGTAGCGGGGGATGGCACTGAAGCTTTCTTT. Its translation: CSVVAGDGTEAFF.

There are a few counts of this clone. This chain uses TRBV18 with TRBJ1-2; 7 bases agree with TRBD1. The CDR3 is 15 residues long. The germline V gene encodes CDR1 KGHSH and CDR2 LQKENI. The V and J ends lost 3 bases and 6 bases, in that order; junction bases with no gene match: 10. The CDR3, as DNA: TGTGCCAGCTCACCGACTACGGCTGGACAGGATGGCTACACCTTC. Amino acid sequence: CASSPTTAGQDGYTF.

This clone was found once. The CDR3 is CASSLQVGYGYTF. The CDR3 bases are TGTGCCAGCAGTTTGCAGGTGGGCTATGGCTACACCTTC. The rearrangement joins TRBV27 to TRBJ1-2, with D unclear. CDR3 length: 13 amino acids. V was trimmed by 3 bases and J by 4 bases, leaving 9 bases between them. The V gene's germline CDR1 is MNHEY and CDR2 SMNVEV (reference sequence).

The chain recombines TRBV15 with TRBJ2-1; D gene unclear. This CDR3 is 15 amino acids long. Per the germline V gene, CDR1 is LNHNV and CDR2 is YYDKDF (reference sequence). V shed 3 bases and J shed 7 bases, with 16 bases lying between them. Here the CDR3 DNA reads TGTGCCACCAGCAGGGGGTCGGGTGGTCAAAATGAGCAGTTCTTC. Its protein product is CATSRGSGGQNEQFF.

This chain uses TRBV10-3 with TRBJ1-2, with D unresolved. V was shortened by 1 base and J by 5 bases, with 5 bases between the two germline ends. The germline gives CDR1 ENHRY, CDR2 SYGVKD. This CDR3 is 12 amino acids long. The CDR3 sequence is CAISEWNYGYTF. The CDR3 nucleotides read TGTGCCATCAGTGAGTGGAATTATGGCTACACCTTC.

V is TRBV6-1 and J is TRBJ1-2; no clear D. The CDR3 spans 13 residues. In germline, CDR1 is MNHNS, CDR2 SASEGT. The V end lost 5 bases, the J end lost 8 bases, and 15 bases lay between the germline ends. The CDR3 reads CASSWAEELGYTF. Written as DNA, the CDR3 is TGTGCCAGCAGTTGGGCCGAAGAACTGGGCTACACCTTC.

The rearrangement links TRBV7-2 to TRBJ2-5; 7 nucleotides match TRBD1. The CDR3 is made up of 15 amino acids. From germline, CDR1 is SGHTA and CDR2 FQGNSA. The ends lost 1 base at V and 2 bases at J; junction bases unmatched: 4. The CDR3 loop is CASSLDGTAQETQYF. Written as DNA, the CDR3 is TGTGCCAGCAGCTTAGATGGGACAGCTCAAGAGACCCAGTACTTC.

The chain is built from TRBV18 and TRBJ2-7, with D uncertain. The V and J ends lost 3 bases and 1 base respectively, with 10 bases between them. This CDR3 comprises 14 residues. Germline V lookup: CDR1 KGHSH, CDR2 LQKENI. CDR3 nucleotides: TGTGCCAGCTCACCTTCCGACATGTCCTACGAGCAGTACTTC. It codes for CASSPSDMSYEQYF. The variable domain in full, completed from reference TRBV18 and TRBJ2-7, reads NAGVMQNPRHLVRRRGQEARLRCSPMKGHSHVYWYRQLPEEGLKFMVYLQKENIIDESGMPKERFSAEFPKEGPSILRIQQVVRGDSAAYFCASSPSDMSYEQYFGPGTRLTVT.

The J gene is TRBJ1-4, the V gene TRBV18, with D possibly TRBD1 on 6 matching bases. Germline V gives CDR1 KGHSH, CDR2 LQKENI. Trimming took 1 base from V and 6 from J, leaving 21 bases between them. This CDR3 spans 18 amino acids. The CDR3 DNA reads TGTGCCAGCTCACCACTCGTGTTCCCAGGGGAATACGATGAAAAACTGTTTTTT. This gives the protein CASSPLVFPGEYDEKLFF.

The J gene is TRBJ2-2, the V gene TRBV30, with D uncertain. The germline V and J ends were trimmed by 0 bases and 6 bases, with 5 bases remaining between them. Germline lookup yields CDR1 GTSNPN and CDR2 SVGIG (reference sequence). The CDR3 spans 12 residues. CDR3 DNA sequence: TGTGCCTGGAGTGTAGTGTCCGGGGAGCTGTTTTTT. It encodes CAWSVVSGELFF.

The rearrangement joins TRBV4-1 to TRBJ1-5; TRBD1 is a possible D gene (5 bases). Germline CDR1 is MGHRA and CDR2 is YSYEKL. The ends were cut back, 1 base at V and 2 bases at J, with 15 bases in the middle. The CDR3 is made up of 17 amino acids. The CDR3 here is CASSQAPRGAGNQPQHF. The CDR3 DNA is TGCGCCAGCAGCCAAGCCCCCCGGGGCGCGGGCAATCAGCCCCAGCATTTT.

DNA of the CDR3: TGTGCCAGCAGTCAGTCCGCTTATAATTCACCCCTCCACTTT. Translated, it gives CASSQSAYNSPLHF. The chain combines TRBV6-4 with TRBJ1-6; D is uncertain. CDR1 is MRHNA and CDR2 is SNTAGT in the germline V gene. The CDR3 has 14 amino acids. Trimming shortened V by 5 bases and J by 4 bases, and 9 bases separated the two germline ends.

The V and J genes are TRBV7-9 and TRBJ1-4; weak D call: TRBD1 (5 bases). The CDR3 has 14 amino acids. V was shortened by 7 bases and J by 0 bases, with 9 bases between the two germline ends. From germline, CDR1 is SEHNR and CDR2 FQNEAQ (reference sequence). Here the CDR3 reads CASTLGATNEKLFF. CDR3 DNA sequence: TGTGCCAGCACCCTAGGGGCAACTAATGAAAAACTGTTTTTT.

This chain uses TRBV10-3 with TRBJ1-5; D unresolved. This CDR3 region has 15 residues. V was pared by 3 bases and J by 2 bases, with 11 bases between. Germline loops: CDR1 ENHRY, CDR2 SYGVKD. The CDR3 loop is CAISDGVLRNQPQHF. In nucleotides, the CDR3 is TGTGCCATCAGTGACGGCGTATTGCGCAATCAGCCCCAGCATTTT.

The sample holds a few counts of this clone. The rearrangement joins TRBV5-4 to TRBJ2-5; D unclear. The V end lost 3 bases, the J end lost 0 bases, and 0 bases lay between the germline ends. CDR1 is SGHNT, CDR2 YYREEE, per germline (reference sequence). The CDR3 consists of 11 residues. CDR3 DNA: TGTGCCAGCAGCTACCAAGAGACCCAGTACTTC. It encodes CASSYQETQYF. The full variable domain, rest sourced from reference TRBV5-4 and TRBJ2-5, is ETGVTQSPTHLIKTRGQQVTLRCSSQSGHNTVSWYQQALGQGPQFIFQYYREEENGRGNFPPRFSGLQFPNYSSELNVNALELDDSALYLCASSYQETQYFGPGTRLLVL.

In this sample, this clone turned up once. The V gene is TRBV9, the J gene TRBJ2-7; D may correspond to TRBD1 or TRBD2 (6 bases each). Trimming cost V 1 base and J 2 bases, with 13 bases left between them. Germline loops: CDR1 SGDLS, CDR2 YYNGEE. The CDR3 has 15 amino acids. In DNA form, the CDR3 reads TGTGCCAGCAGCGTAAGGGGGGAGACCCCCTACGAGCAGTACTTC. Translation: CASSVRGETPYEQYF.

This chain links TRBV2 with TRBJ1-6, with D perhaps TRBD1 (5 bases). Trimming pared 4 bases from V and 6 bases from J, leaving 13 bases between. Germline V gene sequence: CDR1 SNHLY, CDR2 FYNNEI. CDR3 length: 15 residues. In DNA, the CDR3 is TGTGCCAGCAGTGGACGGGGCTACAGTAATTCACCCCTCCACTTT. This encodes CASSGRGYSNSPLHF.

This clone showed up just once. The rearrangement joins TRBV5-1 to TRBJ2-1, with 8 bases identical to TRBD1. Germline V gives CDR1 SGHRS, CDR2 YFSETQ. Germline trimming cut 0 bases from V and 8 bases from J; bases unmatched to any gene: 10. This CDR3 comprises 16 residues. CDR3: CASSLVGQGALHEQFF. DNA for the CDR3: TGCGCCAGCAGCTTGGTAGGGCAGGGGGCGCTCCATGAGCAGTTCTTC.

The gene calls are TRBV10-3 and TRBJ2-7; D is possibly TRBD2 (6 bases). Germline loops: CDR1 ENHRY, CDR2 SYGVKD. The length of the CDR3 is 13 residues. V was trimmed by 10 bases and J by 4 bases, leaving 17 bases between them. CDR3 amino acids: CATLYPGDYEQYF. CDR3 bases: TGTGCCACCCTGTACCCGGGAGATTACGAGCAGTACTTC.

V usage is TRBV30 and J usage is TRBJ2-7; D is ambiguous. V shed 5 bases and J shed 2 bases, with 16 bases lying between them. This CDR3 has 14 amino acids. The V gene's germline CDR1 is GTSNPN and CDR2 SVGIG (reference sequence). The CDR3 sequence: CAWDPGPGPYEQYF. For the CDR3, the DNA is TGTGCCTGGGACCCGGGTCCAGGCCCCTACGAGCAGTACTTC.

This clone was recorded only once. The J gene is TRBJ1-5, the V gene TRBV9, with 8 bases aligning to TRBD1. V gave up 3 bases and J gave up 2 bases; unmatched junction bases: 4. CDR1 and CDR2 from the germline V gene are SGDLS and YYNGEE. The CDR3 contains 15 residues. CDR3 sequence: CASSEGQAGNQPQHF. CDR3 in DNA: TGTGCCAGCAGCGAGGGACAGGCGGGCAATCAGCCCCAGCATTTT.

This chain joins TRBV5-4 and TRBJ1-2, with 7 bases that match TRBD1. The CDR3 spans 15 residues. Per germline, CDR1 SGHNT and CDR2 YYREEE (reference sequence). J gave up 5 bases and V 4 bases, and 11 bases lay outside the gene matches. CDR3 sequence: CASSPYRGPSYGYTF. CDR3 in DNA: TGTGCCAGCAGCCCGTACAGGGGTCCCTCATATGGCTACACCTTC.

The chain's CDR3 is CASSDSKDTTGELFF. CDR3 in DNA: TGTGCCAGCAGTGACTCGAAGGACACCACCGGGGAGCTGTTTTTT. The genes are TRBV6-4 and TRBJ2-2; the D gene is possibly TRBD1 (5 bases). V was trimmed by 0 bases and J by 4 bases, leaving 9 bases between them. Germline CDR1 MRHNA, CDR2 SNTAGT. The length of the CDR3 is 15 residues.

The genes are TRBV4-1 and TRBJ2-3, with D hard to call. The V end lost 0 bases, the J end lost 2 bases, and 12 bases lay between the germline ends. Looked up from germline, CDR1 is MGHRA and CDR2 is YSYEKL. The CDR3 totals 16 residues. CDR3 in amino acids: CASSQDDRVNTDTQYF. CDR3 nucleotide sequence: TGCGCCAGCAGCCAAGATGATAGGGTTAACACAGATACGCAGTATTTT.